The 21 T cell receptor beta chains in this list originate from one sample, sequenced in a study of T cell repertoires in cytomegalovirus infection (dated by TCRdb to about 2019). What these receptors recognize is not known. Explained via the paper, the treatment or condition label denotes: in vitro stimulation with specific CMV peptide epitopes to enrich CMV-specific T cells. The sample was run on an Illumina HiSeq 1500. Through fastp at Q25 and MiXCR, TCRdb rebuilt clones from the public reads, retaining in-frame beta chains. For every CDR3 protein sequence, its rows merge into one entry that carries the most common genes and DNA. Across this sample there are approximately 990,000 distinct CDR3 sequences, with roughly 31% seen only once. Over 12% of the sample is in the top ten clones. The sample consisted of cultured CD8+ T cells from PBMCs, taken from culture after CMV antigen stimulation. The source of these receptors is a human donor in good health (CMV status not recorded). Some clones in this sample may be carry-over from other donors' samples.

The J gene is TRBJ2-2, the V gene TRBV6-5; 10 nucleotides align to TRBD2. The J segment lost 2 bases and the V segment lost 2 bases, leaving 2 bases of the junction unmatched. Germline values: CDR1 MNHEY, CDR2 SVGAGI. CDR3 length: 16 amino acids. CDR3 amino acids: CASSYSGGVNTGELFF. The CDR3 DNA is TGTGCCAGCAGTTACAGCGGGGGGGTTAACACCGGGGAGCTGTTTTTT.

This clonotype has more than one count but fewer than ten. The chain links TRBV5-1 to TRBJ2-1, with 8 positions matching TRBD1. Germline trimming cut 3 bases from V and 8 bases from J; bases unmatched to any gene: 10. CDR1 is SGHRS, CDR2 YFSETQ, per germline. The CDR3 is 15 residues long. For the CDR3, the DNA is TGCGCCAGCAGCTGGTGGACAGGGCTGGAGGATGAGCAGTTCTTC. Translated: CASSWWTGLEDEQFF.

Of note for this clonotype: One end of the junction varies from germline; a read error may be responsible. The chain links TRBV4-3 to TRBJ1-1, with 8 bases that match TRBD1. The germline CDR1 and CDR2 sequences are LGHNA and YSLEER. The CDR3 sequence is 14 residues long. DNA for the CDR3: TGCACCAGCAGCCACCGCGGACAGGGAAGTGAAGCTTTCTTT. This gives the protein CTSSHRGQGSEAFF.

The rearrangement uses TRBV28 and TRBJ1-2, with D perhaps TRBD1 (6 bases). The V and J ends lost 11 bases and 2 bases respectively, with 12 bases between them. The CDR3 runs 12 residues. Germline V gene data show CDR1 as MDHEN and CDR2 as SYDVKM. CDR3 bases: TGTGCCCACAGGACAGAGAACTATGGCTACACCTTC. Translation gives CAHRTENYGYTF.

The count of this clonotype is one. The V and J genes are TRBV5-1 and TRBJ2-1; TRBD2 matches at 10 bases. The ends lost 1 base at V and 3 bases at J; junction bases unmatched: 4. The germline gives CDR1 SGHRS, CDR2 YFSETQ. CDR3 length: 16 residues. CDR3 sequence: CASSLFASGGYNEQFF. The CDR3 DNA reads as TGCGCCAGCAGCTTGTTCGCTAGCGGGGGCTACAATGAGCAGTTCTTC. Filled out from reference TRBV5-1 and TRBJ2-1, the complete variable domain reads KAGVTQTPRYLIKTRGQQVTLSCSPISGHRSVSWYQQTPGQGLQFLFEYFSETQRNKGNFPGRFSGRQFSNSRSEMNVSTLELGDSALYLCASSLFASGGYNEQFFGPGTRLTVL.

This clonotype has ten or more counts. The J gene is TRBJ2-2, the V gene TRBV7-3, with a possible D match to TRBD1 (6 bases). The germline CDR1 and CDR2 sequences are SGHTA and FQGTGA. The CDR3 is 15 amino acids. The ends were cut back, 4 bases at V and 3 bases at J, with 12 bases in the middle. CDR3 sequence (DNA): TGTGCCAGCAGCTCCCCAGGGGTCCACACCGGGGAGCTGTTTTTT. It encodes CASSSPGVHTGELFF.

CDR3 bases: TGTGCCAGTAGTATATCCCGGCCTAGCACAGATACGCAGTATTTT. It yields the protein CASSISRPSTDTQYF. The chain employs TRBV19 and TRBJ2-3, with no clear D. Per germline, CDR1 LNHDA and CDR2 SQIVND (reference sequence). Trimming took off 2 bases at V and 0 bases at J, with 9 bases between the two ends. The CDR3 is 15 amino acids.

CDR3 loop: CASQLRGNEQFF. The DNA of the CDR3 is TGTGCCAGTCAACTCAGGGGGAATGAGCAGTTCTTC. J is TRBJ2-1 and V is TRBV5-3, with TRBD1 identical over 7 bases. TRBV5-3 is placed among ORFs of uncertain function. The CDR3 totals 12 residues. J was trimmed by 7 bases and V by 8 bases; bases with no gene match: 6.

This clonotype was detected a few times. CDR3 amino acids: CASSLQGTSFNEQFF. The CDR3 bases are TGTGCCAGCAGCTTACAAGGAACGTCCTTTAATGAGCAGTTCTTC. The chain links TRBV7-8 to TRBJ2-1, with D unclear. The V end lost 2 bases, the J end lost 7 bases, and 15 bases lay between the germline ends. The CDR3 length is 15 residues. Germline V lookup: CDR1 SGHVS, CDR2 FQNEAQ.

This clonotype turned up a few times. The chain combines TRBV24-1 with TRBJ2-1, with D perhaps given as TRBD1 or TRBD2 (5 bases each). The CDR3 length is 15 residues. V was cut by 0 bases and J by 10 bases, with 15 bases left in between. Germline V gene sequence: CDR1 KGHDR, CDR2 SFDVKD. The CDR3 loop is CATSDLQVGVAEQFF. CDR3 in DNA: TGTGCCACCAGTGATTTGCAAGTGGGGGTGGCGGAGCAGTTCTTC.

The chain has TRBV19 and TRBJ2-1, with 9 bases matching TRBD1. The germline CDR1 and CDR2 sequences are LNHDA and SQIVND (reference sequence). After removal of 5 bases from V and 4 bases from J, the junction contained 15 bases not matched to a gene. The CDR3 loop spans 18 amino acids. CDR3 sequence reads: CASSGSLFGTGPYNEQFF. CDR3 DNA: TGTGCCAGTAGTGGTTCCCTCTTCGGGACAGGGCCTTACAATGAGCAGTTCTTC.

This clonotype has only a few counts. The chain combines TRBV7-2 with TRBJ2-3; 10 positions match TRBD2. Germline CDR1 is SGHTA and CDR2 is FQGNSA. There are 18 residues in the CDR3. The V gene end was trimmed by 1 base and the J gene end by 3 bases; junction bases not matched to a gene: 10. The chain's CDR3 is CASSLGAFLAGGTDTQYF. CDR3 DNA sequence: TGTGCCAGCAGCTTAGGGGCTTTTTTAGCGGGGGGTACAGATACGCAGTATTTT.

CDR3: CASSSDESYEQYF. The CDR3 nucleotides are TGTGCCAGCAGTTCGGACGAGTCCTACGAGCAGTACTTC. This rearrangement joins TRBV6-5 to TRBJ2-7; no reliable D call. The CDR3 totals 13 residues. The germline CDR1 and CDR2 sequences are MNHEY and SVGAGI. V shed 4 bases and J shed 1 base, with 8 bases lying between them.

As concerns this clonotype: Germline is not matched at one junction end, which may reflect a read error. This chain connects TRBV6-1 to TRBJ1-2; TRBD1 is a possible D gene (6 bases). The CDR3 length is 17 residues. CDR1 and CDR2 (germline): MNHNS, SASEGT. The CDR3 sequence is CASSSPDLLQAPGGCTF. The CDR3 DNA reads as TGTGCCAGCAGCTCACCCGACCTTTTACAGGCGCCTGGGGGCTGCACCTTC.

This clonotype has ten or more counts. The genes are TRBV12-3 or TRBV12-4 and TRBJ2-6, with D possibly TRBD1 on 6 matching bases. V dropped 5 bases and J dropped 2 bases, with 16 bases sitting between them. This CDR3 spans 17 amino acids. The CDR3 DNA reads as TGTGCCAGCAGTCCACAACCCAGGGGAACTGGGGCCAACGTCCTGACTTTC. Translation: CASSPQPRGTGANVLTF.

The gene calls are TRBV19 and TRBJ2-2, with D possibly TRBD2 on 6 matching bases. Trimming cost V 9 bases and J 6 bases, with 23 bases left between them. CDR1 is LNHDA, CDR2 SQIVND, per germline (reference sequence). This CDR3 is 16 amino acids long. The DNA of the CDR3 is TGTGCCAGCAACATCCAGGGTGGCAGGGAGGCCGGGGAGCTGTTTTTT. This codes for CASNIQGGREAGELFF.

The rearrangement links TRBV7-9 to TRBJ2-7, with D perhaps matching TRBD1 (5 bases). This CDR3 comprises 13 residues. V was trimmed by 4 bases and J by 4 bases, leaving 11 bases between them. Germline values: CDR1 SEHNR, CDR2 FQNEAQ (reference sequence). This CDR3 is CASSSWTTYEQYV. The CDR3 nucleotides read TGTGCCAGCAGCTCTTGGACAACATACGAGCAGTACGTC.

The chain is built from TRBV10-3 and TRBJ2-1; a possible D gene is TRBD1 (5 bases). V shed 10 bases and J shed 8 bases, with 18 bases lying between them. This CDR3 is built from 13 residues. In germline, CDR1 is ENHRY, CDR2 SYGVKD. CDR3: CATQTVPSDEQFF. The CDR3 region has the DNA TGTGCCACCCAGACAGTCCCATCCGATGAGCAGTTCTTC.

This clonotype has more than one count but fewer than ten. V is TRBV7-8 and J is TRBJ1-5, with TRBD1 identical over 10 bases. Germline V lookup: CDR1 SGHVS, CDR2 FQNEAQ. The CDR3 contains 16 residues. Unmatched junction bases numbered 9, after V lost 4 bases and J lost 6 bases. CDR3 in amino acids: CASSSRDRGLGQPQHF. Written as DNA, the CDR3 is TGTGCCAGCAGCTCAAGGGACAGGGGATTAGGTCAGCCCCAGCATTTT.

The CDR3 nucleotides are TGTGCCACCCCATTGATAGTGGTCCAGGGGGCGCACGGGGCCAACGTCCTGACTTTC. This sequence encodes CATPLIVVQGAHGANVLTF. This chain links TRBV24-1 with TRBJ2-6; 8 bases align to TRBD1. Looked up from germline, CDR1 is KGHDR and CDR2 is SFDVKD. With V trimmed by 9 bases and J by 4 bases, 19 bases remained unmatched. This CDR3 has 19 residues.

The chain employs TRBV6-2 or TRBV6-3 and TRBJ2-7; weak D call: TRBD2 (5 bases). The V gene lost 2 bases and the J gene lost 4 bases, with 18 bases spanning the gap. The germline gives CDR1 MNHEY, CDR2 SVGEGT. This CDR3 contains 16 residues. CDR3 sequence reads: CASSYGGTDLIYEQYV. Written as DNA, the CDR3 is TGTGCCAGCAGTTACGGAGGAACCGATCTGATATACGAGCAGTACGTC.